These 14 T cell receptor beta chains share one sample of origin, sequenced in a study of blood T cell repertoires in COVID-19 (dated by TCRdb to 2020 to 2021). Library generation was performed with the immunoSEQ multiplex PCR assay. This immuneACCESS table, as held by TCRdb, lists in-frame sequences with V and J called but not all clones. Of the missing ones, under half trace to an unresolved V gene in checked studies; the others have no known cause. Here the sample has fewer than 350,000 clones; 70% to 90% occur a single time. Approximately 7.8% of the sample belongs to the ten largest clones. The sequenced sample consisted of peripheral blood. The source is a woman in her forties or fifties who had recovered from COVID-19.

This chain links TRBV7-6 with TRBJ2-3; TRBD2 agrees at 8 bases. The germline V gene encodes CDR1 SGHVS and CDR2 FNYEAQ. Trimming removed 7 bases from V and 1 base from J; junction bases left unmatched: 16. CDR3 size: 18 residues. CDR3 DNA sequence: TGTGCCAGCACCCCTCGGGGGGGATTAGCGGGACGCACAGATACGCAGTATTTT. It encodes CASTPRGGLAGRTDTQYF.

The genes are TRBV5-4 and TRBJ2-5; the D gene is possibly TRBD1 (6 bases). CDR3 length: 14 amino acids. V was pared by 0 bases and J by 4 bases, with 10 bases between. The germline gives CDR1 SGHNT, CDR2 YYREEE (reference sequence). CDR3 DNA sequence: TGTGCCAGCAGCTTGGGACAGGCCCCAGAGACCCAGTACTTC. Amino acids: CASSLGQAPETQYF. The whole variable domain, filled in from reference TRBV5-4 and TRBJ2-5, reads ETGVTQSPTHLIKTRGQQVTLRCSSQSGHNTVSWYQQALGQGPQFIFQYYREEENGRGNFPPRFSGLQFPNYSSELNVNALELDDSALYLCASSLGQAPETQYFGPGTRLLVL.

The chain carries TRBV2 and TRBJ1-1; weak D call: TRBD1 (5 bases). Trimming cost V 3 bases and J 0 bases, with 8 bases left between them. The CDR3 has 14 amino acids. Germline V CDR1 and CDR2: SNHLY, FYNNEI. The CDR3 protein is CASSDPGMNTEAFF. The CDR3, as DNA: TGTGCCAGCAGTGATCCAGGGATGAACACTGAAGCTTTCTTT.

V is TRBV28 and J is TRBJ1-2; no definite D call. The CDR3 totals 13 residues. V was trimmed by 5 bases and J by 8 bases, leaving 15 bases between them. In germline, CDR1 is MDHEN, CDR2 SYDVKM. The CDR3 sequence is CASSDSFSGGYTF. The CDR3 DNA reads as TGTGCCAGCAGTGATAGCTTCTCTGGGGGCTACACCTTC.

This clone came up once. The junction departs from the called germline gene at one end, perhaps through a read error. The genes are TRBV10-3 and TRBJ1-1; a weak D match, TRBD1 (6 bases). This CDR3 region has 13 residues. Germline CDR1 reads ENHRY; CDR2 reads SYGVKD. The CDR3: CANSWTADTEAFF. The DNA of the CDR3 is TGTGCCAACAGTTGGACAGCCGACACTGAAGCTTTCTTT.

This chain joins TRBV29-1 and TRBJ1-3, with 7 nucleotides matching TRBD1. This CDR3 contains 15 residues. Germline V gene lookup returns CDR1 SQVTM and CDR2 ANQGSEA. With 0 bases clipped from V and 0 bases from J, the junction kept 2 bases outside the gene matches. The CDR3 region is CSVEDTGVSGNTIYF. The CDR3 nucleotides read TGCAGCGTTGAAGATACAGGGGTCTCTGGAAACACCATATATTTT.

This sequence joins TRBV28 and TRBJ2-4; no reliable D call. The CDR3 is 15 amino acids. Germline CDR1 reads MDHEN; CDR2 reads SYDVKM. V was trimmed by 5 bases and J by 0 bases, leaving 11 bases between them. Here the CDR3 reads CASSPIYIAKNIQYF. CDR3 nucleotides: TGTGCCAGCAGTCCAATTTACATAGCCAAAAACATTCAGTACTTC.

Points on this clone: Other DNA sequences from this sample encode an identical CDR3 as well. V usage is TRBV6-2 or TRBV6-3 and J usage is TRBJ1-5; TRBD1 aligns across 7 bases. J gave up 2 bases and V 2 bases, and 3 bases lay outside the gene matches. The CDR3 spans 15 residues. Germline values: CDR1 MNHEY, CDR2 SVGEGT. The CDR3 sequence is CASSYRGQGNQPQHF. CDR3 nucleotide sequence: TGTGCCAGCAGTTACAGGGGGCAGGGCAATCAGCCCCAGCATTTT.

The chain employs TRBV27 and TRBJ1-1; 9 positions agree with TRBD1. Trimming cost V 5 bases and J 2 bases; bases outside gene matches: 6. The CDR3 is made up of 15 amino acids. Germline V gives CDR1 MNHEY, CDR2 SMNVEV (reference sequence). The CDR3 DNA follows: TGTGCCAGCAGTCCAACGACAGGGGGTAACACTGAAGCTTTCTTT. Its protein is CASSPTTGGNTEAFF.

This clone was recorded a few times. The J gene is TRBJ1-5, the V gene TRBV23-1; 11 positions agree with TRBD1. TRBV23-1 is assigned to the ORF class and has an uncertain function. V lost 10 bases and J lost 7; bases outside the gene matches: 12. There are 15 residues in the CDR3. The CDR3 here is CATPPGQGVGQPQHF. In DNA, the CDR3 is TGCGCCACCCCTCCGGGACAGGGGGTTGGGCAGCCCCAGCATTTT.

The V call is TRBV3-1 (or the pseudogene TRBV3-2), the J call TRBJ2-4, with D hard to call. The CDR3 has 16 amino acids. Trimming removed 2 bases from V and 1 base from J, with 12 bases in between. The germline gives CDR1 LGHDT, CDR2 YNNKEL (reference sequence). CDR3 coding DNA: TGTGCCAGCAGCCAATTATATGGCAGGGCCAAAAACATTCAGTACTTC. Residues: CASSQLYGRAKNIQYF.

DNA for the CDR3: TGTGCCAGCAGCGTAAGGGACACCCCAGGAGGAAACATTCAGTACTTC. Encoded protein: CASSVRDTPGGNIQYF. The genes are TRBV7-2 and TRBJ2-4, with a weak D call TRBD1 (6 bases). The CDR3 is 16 residues long. V lost 5 bases and J 6 bases, leaving 20 bases between the germline ends. The V gene's germline CDR1 is SGHTA and CDR2 FQGNSA. The variable domain in full, with the rest retrieved from reference TRBV7-2 and TRBJ2-4, is GAGVSQSPSNKVTEKGKDVELRCDPISGHTALYWYRQSLGQGLEFLIYFQGNSAPDKSGLPSDRFSAERTGGSVSTLTIQRTQQEDSAVYLCASSVRDTPGGNIQYFGAGTRLSVL.

The chain has TRBV4-3 and TRBJ1-6; the D gene is possibly TRBD1 (5 bases). V dropped 0 bases and J dropped 8 bases, with 29 bases sitting between them. This CDR3 region has 21 residues. From germline, CDR1 is LGHNA and CDR2 YSLEER. CDR3 nucleotides: TGCGCCAGCAGCCAAGACCCCGCAACCCCCACGTGGGGCGCATCCCATTCACCCCTCCACTTT. Encoded protein: CASSQDPATPTWGASHSPLHF.

The V gene is TRBV5-4, the J gene TRBJ2-5; D gene ambiguous. The CDR3 has 13 amino acids. Trimming took off 2 bases at V and 2 bases at J, with 7 bases between the two ends. Germline lookup yields CDR1 SGHNT and CDR2 YYREEE (reference sequence). The CDR3: CASSFSHQETQYF. DNA of the CDR3: TGTGCCAGCAGCTTTAGTCATCAAGAGACCCAGTACTTC. The full variable domain, its missing parts supplied by reference TRBV5-4 and TRBJ2-5, is ETGVTQSPTHLIKTRGQQVTLRCSSQSGHNTVSWYQQALGQGPQFIFQYYREEENGRGNFPPRFSGLQFPNYSSELNVNALELDDSALYLCASSFSHQETQYFGPGTRLLVL.